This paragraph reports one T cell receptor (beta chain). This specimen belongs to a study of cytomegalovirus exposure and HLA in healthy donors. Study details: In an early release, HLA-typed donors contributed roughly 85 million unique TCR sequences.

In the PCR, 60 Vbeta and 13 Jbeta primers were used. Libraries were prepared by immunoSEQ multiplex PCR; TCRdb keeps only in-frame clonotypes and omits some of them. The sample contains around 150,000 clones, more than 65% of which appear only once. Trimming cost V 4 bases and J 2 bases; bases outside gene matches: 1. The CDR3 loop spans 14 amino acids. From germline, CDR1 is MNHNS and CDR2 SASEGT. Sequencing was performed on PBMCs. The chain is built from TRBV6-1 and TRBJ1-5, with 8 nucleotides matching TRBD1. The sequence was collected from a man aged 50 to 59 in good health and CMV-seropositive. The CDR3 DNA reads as TGTGCCAGCAGTGTGACAGGGGGCAATCAGCCCCAGCATTTT. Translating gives CASSVTGGNQPQHF.